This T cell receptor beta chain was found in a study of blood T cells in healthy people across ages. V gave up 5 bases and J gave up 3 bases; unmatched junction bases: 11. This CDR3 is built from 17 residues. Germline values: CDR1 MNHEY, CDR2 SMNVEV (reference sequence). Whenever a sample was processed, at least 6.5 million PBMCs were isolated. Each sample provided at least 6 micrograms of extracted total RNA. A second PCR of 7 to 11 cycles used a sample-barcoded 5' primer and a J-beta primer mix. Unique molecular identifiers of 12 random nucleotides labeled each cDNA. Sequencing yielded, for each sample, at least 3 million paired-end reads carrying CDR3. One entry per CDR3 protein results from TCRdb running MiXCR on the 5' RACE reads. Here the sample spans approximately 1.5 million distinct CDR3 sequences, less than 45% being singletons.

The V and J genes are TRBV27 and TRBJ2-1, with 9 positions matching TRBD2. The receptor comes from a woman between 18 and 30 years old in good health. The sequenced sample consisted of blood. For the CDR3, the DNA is TGTGCCAGCAGTAGACCGCATCCTAGCGGGATCTACAATGAGCAGTTCTTC. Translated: CASSRPHPSGIYNEQFF.